The 27 T cell receptor beta chains below were found in one sample sequenced in a study of T cell responses to AZD1222 COVID-19 vaccine. Using immunoSEQ multiplex PCR, the repertoire was profiled, and TCRdb retains in-frame clones only, with some absent. The sample consists of 150,000 to 180,000 clones, 90% of them appearing once. Source: peripheral blood, taken on day 0 of AZD1222 vaccination. All receptors come from an adult in good health.

The chain is built from TRBV12-3 or TRBV12-4 and TRBJ1-1, with D possibly matching TRBD1 (6 bases). The CDR3 runs 13 residues. V shed 8 bases and J shed 1 base, with 11 bases lying between them. CDR3 amino acids: CASEGHKNTEAFF. In DNA, the CDR3 is TGTGCCAGCGAGGGACACAAGAACACTGAAGCTTTCTTT.

The V call is TRBV7-3, the J call TRBJ1-1; TRBD1 aligns across 7 bases. Germline loops: CDR1 SGHTA, CDR2 FQGTGA. The CDR3 spans 18 residues. V lost 5 bases to trimming and J lost 1 base; unmatched junction nucleotides: 16. The CDR3 DNA reads as TGTGCCAGCAGCCTAATGGGAGGGGGCCTAGGGGCGAACACTGAAGCTTTCTTT. Its protein product is CASSLMGGGLGANTEAFF.

This chain links TRBV27 with TRBJ1-4; 12 positions match TRBD1. Looked up from germline, CDR1 is MNHEY and CDR2 is SMNVEV (reference sequence). Trimming at V came to 5 bases and at J to 5 bases, leaving 12 bases not matched to a gene. CDR3 length: 18 residues. This CDR3 is CASSHITGDRGLNEKLFF. CDR3 sequence (DNA): TGTGCCAGCAGTCACATTACTGGGGACAGGGGGCTGAATGAAAAACTGTTTTTT.

This clone was found once. V and J are TRBV2 and TRBJ1-2, with D possibly being TRBD1 (5 bases). The CDR3 contains 13 residues. Germline values: CDR1 SNHLY, CDR2 FYNNEI. V was trimmed by 6 bases and J by 8 bases, leaving 16 bases between them. DNA of the CDR3: TGTGCCAGCAGAGTGGTAACAGGCCGGGGCTACACCTTC. Translation: CASRVVTGRGYTF.

The rearrangement uses TRBV24-1 and TRBJ1-4, with unresolved D. This CDR3 region has 16 residues. Germline V gene sequence: CDR1 KGHDR, CDR2 SFDVKD. Trimming took off 3 bases at V and 2 bases at J, with 12 bases between the two ends. The CDR3: CATSDAQTSTNEKLFF. For the CDR3, the DNA is TGTGCCACCAGTGATGCTCAGACATCCACTAATGAAAAACTGTTTTTT.

This chain joins TRBV5-1 and TRBJ1-1; D gene uncertain. This CDR3 is 11 amino acids long. Germline lookup yields CDR1 SGHRS and CDR2 YFSETQ. The V end lost 4 bases, the J end lost 8 bases, and 9 bases lay between the germline ends. CDR3 sequence reads: CASSPGREAFF. The CDR3 nucleotides are TGCGCCAGCAGCCCTGGACGAGAAGCTTTCTTT. Using reference TRBV5-1 and TRBJ1-1 for the parts outside the CDR3, the full variable domain is KAGVTQTPRYLIKTRGQQVTLSCSPISGHRSVSWYQQTPGQGLQFLFEYFSETQRNKGNFPGRFSGRQFSNSRSEMNVSTLELGDSALYLCASSPGREAFFGQGTRLTVV.

This rearrangement joins TRBV12-2 to TRBJ1-5; the D call of TRBD1 is as the table states it, not checked on the DNA. TRBV12-2 has pseudogene status. The CDR3 is 17 residues long. The CDR3 loop is CASRLVYWQGRNQPQHF. In nucleotides, the CDR3 is TGTGCAAGTCGCTTAGTATATTGGCAGGGTCGCAATCAGCCCCAGCATTTT.

The gene calls are TRBV10-3 and TRBJ1-5, with TRBD1 identical over 8 bases. V shed 3 bases, J shed 7 bases, and the junction held 8 bases outside the gene matches. The germline CDR1 and CDR2 sequences are ENHRY and SYGVKD. This CDR3 has 15 residues. The CDR3 nucleotides read TGTGCCATCAGTGAAGGACAGGGAGTCCGACAGCCCCAGCATTTT. As protein: CAISEGQGVRQPQHF.

V is TRBV5-1 and J is TRBJ1-4; D gene uncertain. CDR3 length: 14 residues. V lost 4 bases and J lost 3, with 10 bases in between. Germline V gene lookup returns CDR1 SGHRS and CDR2 YFSETQ. This CDR3 is CASSDGGSNEKLFF. CDR3 sequence (DNA): TGCGCCAGCAGCGACGGAGGATCTAATGAAAAACTGTTTTTT. Based on the CDR3 plus reference TRBV5-1 and TRBJ1-4, the full variable domain is KAGVTQTPRYLIKTRGQQVTLSCSPISGHRSVSWYQQTPGQGLQFLFEYFSETQRNKGNFPGRFSGRQFSNSRSEMNVSTLELGDSALYLCASSDGGSNEKLFFGSGTQLSVL.

The chain has TRBV5-6 and TRBJ2-5; D remains ambiguous. Trimming stripped 1 base from V and 3 bases from J, with 10 bases between. This CDR3 comprises 14 residues. From germline, CDR1 is SGHDT and CDR2 YYEEEE. CDR3 sequence: CASSLRVVKETQYF. DNA of the CDR3: TGTGCCAGCAGCTTGAGGGTTGTGAAAGAGACCCAGTACTTC. The whole variable domain, remainder taken from reference TRBV5-6 and TRBJ2-5, is DAGVTQSPTHLIKTRGQQVTLRCSPKSGHDTVSWYQQALGQGPQFIFQYYEEEERQRGNFPDRFSGHQFPNYSSELNVNALLLGDSALYLCASSLRVVKETQYFGPGTRLLVL.

The chain recombines TRBV19 with TRBJ2-7, with 9 bases matching TRBD1. This CDR3 contains 15 residues. Trimming took 1 base from V and 6 from J; bases not matched to a gene: 7. CDR1 and CDR2 from the germline V gene are LNHDA and SQIVND (reference sequence). CDR3 sequence: CASSIGDRGSFEQYF. The CDR3 DNA follows: TGTGCCAGTAGTATAGGCGACAGGGGGTCTTTCGAGCAGTACTTC. The complete variable domain, with remaining parts taken from reference TRBV19 and TRBJ2-7, reads DGGITQSPKYLFRKEGQNVTLSCEQNLNHDAMYWYRQDPGQGLRLIYYSQIVNDFQKGDIAEGYSVSREKKESFPLTVTSAQKNPTAFYLCASSIGDRGSFEQYFGPGTRLTVT.

The J gene is TRBJ1-6, the V gene TRBV9, with 7 bases fitting TRBD1. The germline V gene encodes CDR1 SGDLS and CDR2 YYNGEE. The CDR3 contains 14 residues. V shed 4 bases, J shed 6 bases, and the junction held 4 bases outside the gene matches. The CDR3 sequence is CASSKTGTNSPLHF. CDR3 in DNA: TGTGCCAGCAGCAAGACAGGGACTAATTCACCCCTCCACTTT.

V gene TRBV6-2 or TRBV6-3 combines with J gene TRBJ1-5; D gene unclear. CDR3 length: 13 residues. Germline V gene lookup returns CDR1 MNHEY and CDR2 SVGEGT. Trimming stripped 0 bases from V and 5 bases from J, with 5 bases between. CDR3 residues: CASSYSSYQPQHF. The CDR3 coding sequence is TGTGCCAGCAGTTACTCGAGTTATCAGCCCCAGCATTTT.

V gene TRBV7-3 combines with J gene TRBJ1-1; 7 bases are a match to TRBD1. The CDR3 extends over 13 amino acids. The germline CDR1 and CDR2 sequences are SGHTA and FQGTGA. V gave up 5 bases and J gave up 8 bases; unmatched junction bases: 8. In DNA form, the CDR3 reads TGTGCCAGCAGCAAAGACAGGGCAACAGAAGCTTTCTTT. It encodes CASSKDRATEAFF.

The rearrangement links TRBV7-8 to TRBJ2-5, with 9 bases fitting TRBD1. The CDR3 is made up of 16 amino acids. V trimming: 1 base; J trimming: 5 bases; junction bases outside the gene matches: 8. CDR1 is SGHVS, CDR2 FQNEAQ, per germline. The CDR3 reads CASSLERDRESETQYF. Here the CDR3 DNA reads TGTGCCAGCAGCTTAGAAAGGGACAGGGAGTCGGAGACCCAGTACTTC.

The chain recombines TRBV2 with TRBJ1-3, with D hard to call. The V and J ends lost 6 bases and 3 bases respectively, with 6 bases between them. Germline V CDR1 and CDR2: SNHLY, FYNNEI. The CDR3 contains 12 residues. CDR3 DNA sequence: TGTGCCAGCAGACCGATTGGAAACACCATATATTTT. Its protein product is CASRPIGNTIYF.

CDR3 sequence reads: CASSPAGNTIYF. The CDR3 DNA reads TGTGCCAGCAGCCCCGCTGGAAACACCATATATTTT. The genes are TRBV28 and TRBJ1-3; D unresolved. Trimming left V 6 bases short and J 2 bases short, with 5 bases between. The V gene's germline CDR1 is MDHEN and CDR2 SYDVKM. The CDR3 totals 12 residues.

The gene calls are TRBV4-3 and TRBJ1-1; possible D gene TRBD1, 5 bases. This CDR3 has 15 residues. Germline assignment: CDR1 LGHNA and CDR2 YSLEER. The V gene lost 3 bases and the J gene lost 3 bases, with 14 bases spanning the gap. The CDR3 nucleotides read TGCGCCAGCAGCCAGTCCCTTCGGGGGTACACTGAAGCTTTCTTT. It specifies CASSQSLRGYTEAFF.

The chain recombines TRBV7-2 with TRBJ1-5; D gene ambiguous. CDR1 SGHTA and CDR2 FQGNSA come from the germline V gene. This CDR3 contains 13 residues. Trimming left V 5 bases short and J 3 bases short, with 8 bases between. CDR3 loop: CASSITLNQPQHF. As DNA, the CDR3 is TGTGCCAGCAGCATAACCCTCAATCAGCCCCAGCATTTT.

In this sample, this clone turned up once. The chain has TRBV15 and TRBJ1-5; D is unclear. Trimming stripped 3 bases from V and 0 bases from J, with 18 bases between. Germline V CDR1 and CDR2: LNHNV, YYDKDF (reference sequence). The CDR3 extends over 18 amino acids. CDR3 sequence: CATSSSAAQTYSNQPQHF. For the CDR3, the DNA is TGTGCCACCAGCAGCTCAGCCGCCCAGACTTATAGCAATCAGCCCCAGCATTTT.

This clone was found once. The gene calls are TRBV6-5 and TRBJ1-2, with D unclear. V lost 6 bases and J 8 bases, leaving 19 bases between the germline ends. The CDR3 length is 14 residues. Germline lookup yields CDR1 MNHEY and CDR2 SVGAGI. This chain's CDR3 is CASRAAGEYRGYTF. Here the CDR3 DNA reads TGTGCCAGCAGGGCGGCCGGGGAATATAGAGGCTACACCTTC.

The chain uses TRBV7-9 and TRBJ1-1, with D unresolved. This CDR3 has 14 amino acids. The germline CDR1 and CDR2 sequences are SEHNR and FQNEAQ (reference sequence). V was shortened by 5 bases and J by 1 base, with 11 bases between the two germline ends. The CDR3 here is CASSTPYRNTEAFF. DNA of the CDR3: TGTGCCAGCAGCACCCCTTACAGGAACACTGAAGCTTTCTTT. The complete variable domain, with remaining parts taken from reference TRBV7-9 and TRBJ1-1, reads DTGVSQNPRHKITKRGQNVTFRCDPISEHNRLYWYRQTLGQGPEFLTYFQNEAQLEKSRLLSDRFSAERPKGSFSTLEIQRTEQGDSAMYLCASSTPYRNTEAFFGQGTRLTVV.

The V gene is TRBV19, the J gene TRBJ1-1; unclear D gene. This CDR3 contains 12 residues. Trimming pared 7 bases from V and 11 bases from J, leaving 17 bases between. CDR1 LNHDA and CDR2 SQIVND come from the germline V gene (reference sequence). This chain's CDR3 is CASTGRTEKAFF. CDR3 DNA sequence: TGTGCCAGTACCGGACGTACTGAAAAGGCTTTCTTT.

The chain is built from TRBV5-1 and TRBJ2-1, with D unclear. V lost 2 bases and J lost 5, with 5 bases in between. This CDR3 is built from 12 residues. The germline CDR1 and CDR2 sequences are SGHRS and YFSETQ. The CDR3 loop is CASSFRDNEQFF. The CDR3, as DNA: TGCGCCAGCAGCTTTAGAGACAATGAGCAGTTCTTC.

V is TRBV5-1 and J is TRBJ1-1, with D unclear. Germline CDR1 and CDR2: SGHRS and YFSETQ. The CDR3 extends over 15 amino acids. Trimming stripped 4 bases from V and 3 bases from J, with 16 bases between. The chain's CDR3 is CASSILQSKDTEAFF. DNA for the CDR3: TGCGCCAGCAGCATACTTCAGAGTAAAGACACTGAAGCTTTCTTT.

Here the CDR3 DNA reads TGCGCCAGCAGCCACGAACCGGGACAGGGTTTCAATCAGCCCCAGCATTTT. Its protein is CASSHEPGQGFNQPQHF. This rearrangement joins TRBV4-1 to TRBJ1-5, with 9 bases that match TRBD1. Germline-derived CDR1 and CDR2 are MGHRA and YSYEKL. The CDR3 is 17 amino acids. V shed 3 bases and J 3 bases; nucleotides not matched to a gene: 9.

The rearrangement uses TRBV6-1 and TRBJ2-4; perhaps TRBD2 as D (5 bases). V lost 3 bases, J lost 0 bases, and 12 bases lay in between. The CDR3 is made up of 16 amino acids. Looked up from germline, CDR1 is MNHNS and CDR2 is SASEGT. This CDR3 is CASSDPRGLAKNIQYF. The DNA of the CDR3 is TGTGCCAGCAGTGACCCCAGAGGACTAGCCAAAAACATTCAGTACTTC.